This T cell receptor beta chain originates from a study of OX40 agonist ivuxolimab in advanced cancers. Study-level background: Approximately 40% of patients had received prior checkpoint inhibitor therapy. Study observations and caveats: Clones of CD4+ and CD8+ blood T cells grew by week 6 at doses of 0.1 to 3.0 mg/kg.

The assay was immunoSEQ multiplex PCR, and TCRdb's table has in-frame clones only and misses some. The sample yields about 20,000 clones, approximately 79% seen once. In the case of this clone: Its specificity is not known.

Germline CDR1 SGHRS, CDR2 YFSETQ. V trimming: 4 bases; J trimming: 4 bases; junction bases outside the gene matches: 7. The CDR3 is 17 amino acids. The specimen comprised CD4+ or CD8+ T cells sorted from blood, sampled in a trial of the OX40 agonist ivuxolimab. The source of this sequence is an adult with an advanced solid tumor such as melanoma, head and neck, liver or kidney cancer. V usage is TRBV5-1 and J usage is TRBJ2-1, with TRBD2 matching 14 bases. The CDR3 loop is CASSPGTSGGGYNEQFF. In DNA, the CDR3 is TGCGCCAGCAGCCCGGGGACTAGCGGGGGCGGATACAATGAGCAGTTCTTC. Looking up the rest from reference TRBV5-1 and TRBJ2-1 gives the full variable domain: KAGVTQTPRYLIKTRGQQVTLSCSPISGHRSVSWYQQTPGQGLQFLFEYFSETQRNKGNFPGRFSGRQFSNSRSEMNVSTLELGDSALYLCASSPGTSGGGYNEQFFGPGTRLTVL.